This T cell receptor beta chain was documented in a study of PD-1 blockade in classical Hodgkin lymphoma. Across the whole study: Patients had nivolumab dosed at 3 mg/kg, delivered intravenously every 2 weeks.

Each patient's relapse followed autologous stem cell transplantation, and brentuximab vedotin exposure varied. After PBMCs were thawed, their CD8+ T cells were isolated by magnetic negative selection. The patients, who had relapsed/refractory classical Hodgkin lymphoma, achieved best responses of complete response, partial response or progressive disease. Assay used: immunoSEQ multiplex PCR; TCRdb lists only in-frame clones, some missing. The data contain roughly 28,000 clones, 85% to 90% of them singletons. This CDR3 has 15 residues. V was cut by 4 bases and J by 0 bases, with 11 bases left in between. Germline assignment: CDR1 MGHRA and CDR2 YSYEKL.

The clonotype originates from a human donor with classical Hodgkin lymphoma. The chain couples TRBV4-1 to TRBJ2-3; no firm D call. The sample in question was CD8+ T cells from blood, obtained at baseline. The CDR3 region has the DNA TGCGCCAGCAGCCCAGCCGACGGTAGCACAGATACGCAGTATTTT. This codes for CASSPADGSTDTQYF.